The TCR beta chain under discussion was sequenced for a study of cytomegalovirus exposure and HLA in healthy donors. Study conclusions and caveats: For most subjects, TCR beta sequences were reported to predict HLA-A and HLA-B alleles with accuracy.

With respect to this clone: Its target is not known.

This PCR relied on a set of 60 Vbeta primers and 13 Jbeta primers. Data came from immunoSEQ multiplex PCR; TCRdb stores just in-frame clones and leaves some out. In the table there are 150,000 or so clones, roughly 80% of which are singletons. This CDR3 contains 14 residues. Germline V lookup: CDR1 SQVTM, CDR2 ANQGSEA. V lost 6 bases, J lost 4 bases, and 15 bases lay in between. The sample consisted of PBMCs. The receptor's source is a man aged 30 to 45 in good health and CMV-seropositive. This chain links TRBV29-1 with TRBJ2-2; TRBD2 is a possible D gene (6 bases). CDR3 protein: CSVRDFRGTGELFF. As DNA, the CDR3 is TGCAGCGTACGGGACTTTCGTGGCACCGGGGAGCTGTTTTTT.